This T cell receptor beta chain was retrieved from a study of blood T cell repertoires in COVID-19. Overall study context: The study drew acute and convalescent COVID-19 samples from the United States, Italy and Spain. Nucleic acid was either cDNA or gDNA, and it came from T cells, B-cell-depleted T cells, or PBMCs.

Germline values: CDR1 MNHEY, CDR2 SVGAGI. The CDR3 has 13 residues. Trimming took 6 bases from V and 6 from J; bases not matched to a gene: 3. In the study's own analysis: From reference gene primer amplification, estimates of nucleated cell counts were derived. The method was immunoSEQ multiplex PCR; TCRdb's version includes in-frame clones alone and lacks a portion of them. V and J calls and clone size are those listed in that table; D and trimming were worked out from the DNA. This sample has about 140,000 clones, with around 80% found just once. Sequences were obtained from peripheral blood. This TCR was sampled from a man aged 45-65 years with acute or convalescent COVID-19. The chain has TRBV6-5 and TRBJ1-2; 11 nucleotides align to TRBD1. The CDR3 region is CASRRTGGDGYTF. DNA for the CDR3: TGTGCCAGCAGACGGACAGGGGGCGATGGCTACACCTTC.